Each of the 20 T cell receptor beta chains below was sequenced from the same sample in a study of blood T cells in healthy people across ages. Together with a sample-barcoded 5' primer, a J-beta primer mix was included in a second PCR lasting roughly 6 to 12 cycles. TCRdb analysed the 5' RACE reads with MiXCR anew, one entry per CDR3 protein. The sample lists approximately 810,000 distinct CDR3 sequences; under 35% were seen once. The sequencing sample was made of blood. All receptors come from a woman at least 80 years old in good health.

Only a few counts were recorded for this clonotype. The chain carries TRBV7-2 and TRBJ1-2; 11 bases line up with TRBD1. The CDR3 is 16 amino acids. V was pared by 0 bases and J by 8 bases, with 8 bases of the junction left unmatched. Germline-derived CDR1 and CDR2 are SGHTA and FQGNSA. For the CDR3, the DNA is TGTGCCAGCAGCTTAGCGGGTTGGGACAGGGGGGGAGGCTACACCTTC. Translating gives CASSLAGWDRGGGYTF.

This clonotype was counted a few times. A much larger clone differs from this one at a single base, so this may be a read error. The chain combines TRBV12-3 or TRBV12-4 with TRBJ2-1; perhaps TRBD1 as D (5 bases). The J call is in doubt because the DNA end fits TRBJ2-7 better. The CDR3 has 16 amino acids. CDR3 residues: CASSTTSTGSYNEQYF. In DNA, the CDR3 is TGTGCCAGCAGTACTACATCAACAGGCTCCTACAATGAGCAGTACTTC.

This clonotype occurred a few times. This may come from a read error, since a much larger clone is one base off. The V and J genes are TRBV5-1 and TRBJ2-1, with D perhaps matching TRBD1 or TRBD2 (6 bases each). Germline CDR1 reads SGHRS; CDR2 reads YFSETQ. V was clipped by 3 bases and J by 9 bases, with 13 bases between them. This CDR3 contains 13 residues. The CDR3 reads CASSSTSRGEQFF. CDR3 nucleotides: TGCGCCAGCAGCTCTACTAGCAGGGGTGAGCAGTTCTTC. Drawing the rest from reference TRBV5-1 and TRBJ2-1, the complete variable domain is KAGVTQTPRYLIKTRGQQVTLSCSPISGHRSVSWYQQTPGQGLQFLFEYFSETQRNKGNFPGRFSGRQFSNSRSEMNVSTLELGDSALYLCASSSTSRGEQFFGPGTRLTVL.

The CDR3 loop is CASSEARPPYGYTF. CDR3 DNA: TGTGCCAGCAGTGAAGCGCGTCCTCCCTATGGCTACACCTTC. The chain has TRBV6-1 and TRBJ1-2; D is unclear. This CDR3 contains 14 residues. Germline CDR1 MNHNS, CDR2 SASEGT. The V gene lost 0 bases and the J gene lost 4 bases, with 9 bases spanning the gap.

This clonotype was seen a handful of times. The rearrangement joins TRBV3-1 to TRBJ1-1; possible D gene TRBD1, 5 bases. Germline loops: CDR1 LGHDT, CDR2 YNNKEL (reference sequence). Deletions cut 8 bases from V and 0 bases from J, with 13 bases between. The CDR3 length is 14 residues. This CDR3 is CASQGRAVNTEAFF. CDR3 DNA: TGTGCCAGCCAAGGCAGGGCCGTGAACACTGAAGCTTTCTTT. The full variable domain, completed using reference TRBV3-1 and TRBJ1-1, is DTAVSQTPKYLVTQMGNDKSIKCEQNLGHDTMYWYKQDSKKFLKIMFSYNNKELIINETVPNRFSPKSPDKAHLNLHINSLELGDSAVYFCASQGRAVNTEAFFGQGTRLTVV.

The chain uses TRBV7-6 and TRBJ2-5; 11 bases map to TRBD1. Looked up from germline, CDR1 is SGHVS and CDR2 is FNYEAQ. With 6 bases clipped from V and 4 bases from J, the junction kept 7 bases outside the gene matches. CDR3 length: 15 amino acids. The CDR3 DNA sequence: TGTGCCAGCAGAACCGGGACAGGGGGATTAGAGACCCAGTACTTC. Translating it yields CASRTGTGGLETQYF. Supplemented by reference TRBV7-6 and TRBJ2-5, the full variable domain reads GAGVSQSPRYKVTKRGQDVALRCDPISGHVSLYWYRQALGQGPEFLTYFNYEAQQDKSGLPNDRFSAERPEGSISTLTIQRTEQRDSAMYRCASRTGTGGLETQYFGPGTRLLVL.

At least ten counts were recorded for this clonotype. This chain connects TRBV12-3 or TRBV12-4 to TRBJ2-7; TRBD2 aligns across 8 bases. J was trimmed by 7 bases and V by 3 bases; bases with no gene match: 5. This CDR3 has 13 residues. Written as DNA, the CDR3 is TGTGCCAGCAGTTTGCGGGGGGAGAATGAGCAGTACTTC. Translating gives CASSLRGENEQYF.

This clonotype was counted a few times. The V call is TRBV5-6, the J call TRBJ1-6; 9 bases are shared with TRBD1. The CDR3 runs 17 residues. From germline, CDR1 is SGHDT and CDR2 YYEEEE. J lost 14 bases, V lost 1 base, and 16 bases had no gene match. In DNA, the CDR3 is TGTGCCAGCAGCTTGTTTGGGACGGGACAGGGCCTTGGAGCCCTCCACTTT. It specifies CASSLFGTGQGLGALHF.

Note on this clonotype: Possible read error: a much larger clone is one base away. The chain carries TRBV20-1 and TRBJ2-6, with D possibly called TRBD1 or TRBD2 (5 bases each). Germline V CDR1 and CDR2: DFQATT, SNEGSKA (reference sequence). This CDR3 has 14 residues. The CDR3 loop reads CSAPEGPGANVRTF. The DNA of the CDR3 is TGCAGTGCTCCCGAGGGACCTGGGGCCAACGTCCGGACTTTC.

Comment on this clonotype: One junction end does not reproduce the germline sequence, and a read error may be involved. The V call is TRBV6-2 or TRBV6-3, the J call TRBJ2-2, with D tentatively TRBD2 (6 bases). Germline values: CDR1 MNHEY, CDR2 SVGEGT. This CDR3 is built from 13 residues. CDR3 sequence reads: CVGRAVNTGERFF. Written as DNA, the CDR3 is TGTGTCGGGAGAGCGGTAAACACCGGGGAGCGGTTTTTT.

This clonotype was seen at least ten times. The chain couples TRBV20-1 to TRBJ2-1; 8 bases agree with TRBD2. The CDR3 sequence is 15 residues long. The V segment lost 6 bases and the J segment 3 bases; nucleotides outside the gene matches: 10. Germline CDR1 DFQATT, CDR2 SNEGSKA (reference sequence). The CDR3 is CSASPGTSFYNEQFF. In DNA form, the CDR3 reads TGCAGTGCGAGTCCCGGGACTAGTTTCTACAATGAGCAGTTCTTC.

This clonotype appeared many times. V usage is TRBV4-1 and J usage is TRBJ2-1; TRBD2 matches at 11 bases. Germline assignment: CDR1 MGHRA and CDR2 YSYEKL. V shed 4 bases, J shed 3 bases, and the junction held 8 bases outside the gene matches. The CDR3 totals 17 residues. Written as DNA, the CDR3 is TGCGCCAGCAGCCCTTCGGTAGCGGGGGGGCTCTACAATGAGCAGTTCTTC. As protein: CASSPSVAGGLYNEQFF.

This clonotype appeared many times. V gene TRBV18 combines with J gene TRBJ1-1; D is perhaps TRBD1 (6 bases). CDR3 size: 15 residues. Germline CDR1 KGHSH, CDR2 LQKENI. V lost 0 bases and J lost 0, with 8 bases in between. The CDR3: CASSPPDSLNTEAFF. CDR3 sequence (DNA): TGTGCCAGCTCACCACCGGACAGCTTGAACACTGAAGCTTTCTTT.

In its sample, this clonotype was seen many times. The rearrangement uses TRBV20-1 and TRBJ2-5, with D perhaps matching TRBD2 (5 bases). Germline CDR1 reads DFQATT; CDR2 reads SNEGSKA (reference sequence). Trimming removed 2 bases from V and 4 bases from J, with 8 bases in between. The CDR3 runs 12 residues. The CDR3 loop reads CSARRGGETQYF. The CDR3, as DNA: TGCAGTGCTAGACGGGGTGGAGAGACCCAGTACTTC.

This chain connects TRBV6-1 to TRBJ2-7; D ambiguous. Germline V gene lookup returns CDR1 MNHNS and CDR2 SASEGT. CDR3 size: 15 residues. In nucleotides, the CDR3 is TGTTCGGCGCGGCGGCGCGAGAGCTCCTACAATGAGCAGTACTTC. As protein: CSARRRESSYNEQYF.

This clonotype was seen more than once but under ten times. The rearrangement links TRBV9 to TRBJ2-3; 12 positions agree with TRBD2. Per the germline V gene, CDR1 is SGDLS and CDR2 is YYNGEE. The CDR3 is 18 residues long. Trimming at V came to 0 bases and at J to 2 bases, leaving 7 bases not matched to a gene. The CDR3 reads CASSVESSGGAYTDTQYF. Here the CDR3 DNA reads TGTGCCAGCAGCGTAGAGTCTAGCGGGGGGGCCTACACAGATACGCAGTATTTT.

Concerning this clonotype: A read error is possible here, since a much larger clone lies one base away. The genes are TRBV18 and TRBJ2-4; TRBD1 is a possible D gene (6 bases). CDR1 is KGHSH and CDR2 is LQKENI in the germline V gene. The CDR3 has 15 residues. CDR3 loop: CASSPLAGTQNIRYF. In DNA form, the CDR3 reads TGTGCCAGCTCACCACTGGCCGGGACACAAAACATTCGGTACTTC.

This clonotype was counted between two and nine times. The rearrangement joins TRBV6-5 to TRBJ1-1, with D perhaps TRBD1 (5 bases). Trimming took off 2 bases at V and 5 bases at J, with 12 bases between the two ends. The CDR3 contains 14 residues. Germline V gene data show CDR1 as MNHEY and CDR2 as SVGAGI. DNA for the CDR3: TGTGCCAGCAGTTACACGGGGACGTGGACTGAAGCTTTCTTT. It specifies CASSYTGTWTEAFF.

The chain links TRBV15 to TRBJ2-3; TRBD2 is a possible D gene (6 bases). Trimming stripped 3 bases from V and 1 base from J, with 20 bases between. The CDR3 is 18 amino acids. CDR1 is LNHNV, CDR2 YYDKDF, per germline (reference sequence). Here the CDR3 reads CATSSQPPSGLRTDTQYF. In DNA form, the CDR3 reads TGTGCCACCAGCAGTCAACCCCCCTCGGGACTGCGCACAGATACGCAGTATTTT.

J is TRBJ2-3 and V is TRBV20-1, with D maybe TRBD1 (6 bases). The length of the CDR3 is 14 residues. Per germline, CDR1 DFQATT and CDR2 SNEGSKA (reference sequence). Trimming cost V 4 bases and J 4 bases, with 15 bases left between them. Written as DNA, the CDR3 is TGCAGTGCTAACCCGGGACACAGATCAGATACGCAGTATTTT. Amino acid sequence: CSANPGHRSDTQYF.